One and the same sample provided the 29 T cell receptor beta chains below, sequenced in a study of long-term antiretroviral therapy in people with HIV. Survey-level immunoSEQ v3.0 assays were run. Profiling relied on immunoSEQ multiplex PCR, and the TCRdb table lists in-frame clones only, not all of them. The data contain some 28,000 clones, around three quarters of them singletons. This material consisted of unsorted PBMCs, taken 0.3 years after starting antiretroviral therapy. These receptors came from a middle-aged man with HIV.

The chain is built from TRBV7-2 and TRBJ2-3; D is uncertain. CDR1 is SGHTA and CDR2 is FQGNSA in the germline V gene. V lost 5 bases and J 3 bases, leaving 9 bases between the germline ends. This CDR3 has 13 residues. The CDR3 DNA is TGTGCCAGCAGCCCCCCTCCGACAGATACGCAGTATTTT. Encoded protein: CASSPPPTDTQYF.

The J gene is TRBJ2-7, the V gene TRBV9, with D perhaps being TRBD1 or TRBD2 (6 bases each). With 3 bases removed from V and 4 bases from J, the gap between germline ends came to 14 bases. Germline V lookup: CDR1 SGDLS, CDR2 YYNGEE. The CDR3 consists of 14 residues. The CDR3 reads CASSAGVGGYEQYF. CDR3 DNA: TGTGCCAGCAGCGCAGGGGTCGGAGGGTACGAGCAGTACTTC. Variable domain in full (rest from reference TRBV9 and TRBJ2-7): DSGVTQTPKHLITATGQRVTLRCSPRSGDLSVYWYQQSLDQGLQFLIQYYNGEERAKGNILERFSAQQFPDLHSELNLSSLELGDSALYFCASSAGVGGYEQYFGPGTRLTVT.

This chain connects TRBV28 to TRBJ2-3; 7 bases align to TRBD2. V trimming: 7 bases; J trimming: 1 base; junction bases outside the gene matches: 8. The CDR3 totals 15 residues. From germline, CDR1 is MDHEN and CDR2 SYDVKM. This chain's CDR3 is CASITGTSGTDTQYF. The CDR3 DNA sequence: TGTGCCAGCATTACTGGTACTAGCGGCACAGATACGCAGTATTTT. Based on the CDR3 plus reference TRBV28 and TRBJ2-3, the full variable domain is DVKVTQSSRYLVKRTGEKVFLECVQDMDHENMFWYRQDPGLGLRLIYFSYDVKMKEKGDIPEGYSVSREKKERFSLILESASTNQTSMYLCASITGTSGTDTQYFGPGTRLTVL.

The genes are TRBV28 and TRBJ2-7; tentatively, D is TRBD2 (7 bases). Trimming removed 2 bases from V and 3 bases from J, with 14 bases in between. Germline CDR1 and CDR2: MDHEN and SYDVKM. CDR3 length equals 15 residues. In DNA form, the CDR3 reads TGTGCCAGCAGTTTAGGATTAGGGGGGGTCTACGAGCAGTACTTC. It yields the protein CASSLGLGGVYEQYF.

The DNA for the CDR3 is TGTGCCATCAGTGACCAGGGACAGGGAAACAATTCACCCCTCCACTTT. It yields the protein CAISDQGQGNNSPLHF. The chain uses TRBV10-3 and TRBJ1-6, with TRBD1 matching 9 bases. Unmatched junction bases numbered 7, after V lost 3 bases and J lost 7 bases. This CDR3 has 16 residues. Germline values: CDR1 ENHRY, CDR2 SYGVKD.

V is TRBV23-1 and J is TRBJ1-6, with D possibly matching TRBD1 (6 bases). TRBV23-1 is classed as an ORF, of uncertain function. V was clipped by 3 bases and J by 10 bases, with 22 bases between them. CDR3 size: 17 residues. CDR3 DNA: TGCGCCAGCAGTCAGGCAGGGGCCGGGTCTTTTGAGTCACCCCTCCACTTT. The encoded protein is CASSQAGAGSFESPLHF.

The chain recombines TRBV4-3 with TRBJ2-3, with D perhaps TRBD2 (5 bases). This CDR3 spans 15 amino acids. Germline V gene data show CDR1 as LGHNA and CDR2 as YSLEER. V lost 5 bases, J lost 6 bases, and 18 bases lay in between. The CDR3 protein is CASSEMEREMDTQYF. CDR3 bases: TGCGCCAGCAGCGAGATGGAGAGGGAAATGGATACGCAGTATTTT.

The rearrangement uses TRBV7-2 and TRBJ1-1; TRBD1 matches at 11 bases. Germline loops: CDR1 SGHTA, CDR2 FQGNSA. J gave up 5 bases and V 5 bases, and 7 bases lay outside the gene matches. This CDR3 region has 15 residues. CDR3 loop: CASSPRTGGRTEAFF. As DNA, the CDR3 is TGTGCCAGCAGCCCCCGGACAGGGGGCCGGACTGAAGCTTTCTTT.

This clone was counted once. The chain employs TRBV5-8 and TRBJ2-1, with 9 bases lining up with TRBD1. Germline V CDR1 and CDR2: SGHTS, YDEGEE. The J segment lost 8 bases and the V segment lost 4 bases, leaving 10 bases of the junction unmatched. The CDR3 has 15 amino acids. CDR3 protein: CASSPTGTGFYEQFF. CDR3 coding DNA: TGTGCCAGCAGCCCTACCGGGACAGGGTTCTATGAGCAGTTCTTC.

The table lists this clone with a count of one. The CDR3 protein is CASSLGQGTEAFF. In DNA form, the CDR3 reads TGTGCCAGCAGCTTGGGACAGGGAACTGAAGCTTTCTTT. This chain links TRBV7-9 with TRBJ1-1, with 9 bases identical to TRBD1. CDR1 and CDR2 from the germline V gene are SEHNR and FQNEAQ (reference sequence). This CDR3 contains 13 residues. Trimming cost V 3 bases and J 5 bases; bases outside gene matches: 1.

This chain connects TRBV7-3 to TRBJ2-2, with 9 bases lining up with TRBD2. The J segment lost 6 bases and the V segment lost 2 bases, leaving 10 bases of the junction unmatched. The CDR3 is 17 amino acids. Germline lookup yields CDR1 SGHTA and CDR2 FQGTGA. CDR3 residues: CASSLGARGGAPGELFF. The DNA of the CDR3 is TGTGCCAGCAGCTTAGGGGCTCGCGGGGGGGCCCCCGGGGAGCTGTTTTTT.

This clone has only one observation. This sequence joins TRBV27 and TRBJ2-7; 7 nucleotides line up with TRBD2. After removal of 5 bases from V and 0 bases from J, the junction contained 10 bases not matched to a gene. CDR1 MNHEY and CDR2 SMNVEV come from the germline V gene (reference sequence). There are 16 residues in the CDR3. DNA of the CDR3: TGTGCCAGCAGTCGGGGGGTTGGGGTACTCTCCTACGAGCAGTACTTC. Translation gives CASSRGVGVLSYEQYF.

The rearrangement joins TRBV7-8 to TRBJ1-4, with a possible D match to TRBD1 (5 bases). The germline CDR1 and CDR2 sequences are SGHVS and FQNEAQ. The CDR3 is 14 amino acids. V lost 8 bases and J lost 5, with 15 bases in between. As DNA, the CDR3 is TGTGCCAGCTCCGCCGGGACGGCAAATGAAAAACTGTTTTTT. It is translated as CASSAGTANEKLFF.

The V call is TRBV18, the J call TRBJ2-3; D is unclear. Germline V lookup: CDR1 KGHSH, CDR2 LQKENI. There are 12 residues in the CDR3. V lost 3 bases and J 6 bases, leaving 7 bases between the germline ends. The CDR3 protein is CASSPSVDTQYF. As DNA, the CDR3 is TGTGCCAGCTCACCGTCGGTCGATACGCAGTATTTT. Complete variable domain (other parts from reference TRBV18 and TRBJ2-3): NAGVMQNPRHLVRRRGQEARLRCSPMKGHSHVYWYRQLPEEGLKFMVYLQKENIIDESGMPKERFSAEFPKEGPSILRIQQVVRGDSAAYFCASSPSVDTQYFGPGTRLTVL.

The chain recombines TRBV14 with TRBJ1-6; 8 nucleotides match TRBD1. Losses at the gene ends were 5 bases for V and 10 bases for J; bases not matched to a gene: 10. The V gene's germline CDR1 is SGHDN and CDR2 FVKESK. CDR3 size: 15 residues. The CDR3 DNA reads TGTGCCAGCAGCTTGGCACAGGGGGTGTACTCACCCCTCCACTTT. It yields the protein CASSLAQGVYSPLHF. The variable domain in full, with the rest retrieved from reference TRBV14 and TRBJ1-6, is EAGVTQFPSHSVIEKGQTVTLRCDPISGHDNLYWYRRVMGKEIKFLLHFVKESKQDESGMPNNRFLAERTGGTYSTLKVQPAELEDSGVYFCASSLAQGVYSPLHFGNGTRLTVT.

This clone appeared a single time. The chain combines TRBV15 with TRBJ2-3; D is unclear. V lost 2 bases and J lost 3, with 12 bases in between. Germline V gene data show CDR1 as LNHNV and CDR2 as YYDKDF (reference sequence). The CDR3 runs to 15 residues. This chain's CDR3 is CATSRPGKGTDTQYF. DNA for the CDR3: TGTGCCACCAGCAGACCTGGCAAAGGGACAGATACGCAGTATTTT.

The rearrangement joins TRBV30 to TRBJ1-3; no definite D call. The CDR3 consists of 14 residues. Per germline, CDR1 GTSNPN and CDR2 SVGIG (reference sequence). With 3 bases removed from V and 4 bases from J, the gap between germline ends came to 13 bases. For the CDR3, the DNA is TGTGCCTGGAGCCGCCTCCGAGTGGGAAACACCATATATTTT. It encodes CAWSRLRVGNTIYF.

The chain uses TRBV2 and TRBJ2-7, with D maybe TRBD2 (6 bases). Germline V gives CDR1 SNHLY, CDR2 FYNNEI. With 4 bases removed from V and 7 bases from J, the gap between germline ends came to 20 bases. The CDR3 covers 15 residues. CDR3 protein: CASSGGLAHDLEQYF. CDR3 coding DNA: TGTGCCAGCAGTGGGGGACTTGCCCACGATTTGGAGCAGTACTTC.

The rearrangement links TRBV5-6 to TRBJ1-2; 8 nucleotides align to TRBD1. Trimming at V came to 4 bases and at J to 4 bases, leaving 6 bases not matched to a gene. CDR3 length: 14 residues. CDR1 and CDR2 (germline): SGHDT, YYEEEE. DNA of the CDR3: TGTGCCAGCAGCGCCGGGACAGGAGTCTATGGCTACACCTTC. Protein: CASSAGTGVYGYTF.

The chain recombines TRBV6-5 with TRBJ1-2; the D gene is possibly TRBD1 (6 bases). Trimming pared 7 bases from V and 5 bases from J, leaving 14 bases between. The CDR3 runs 13 residues. The germline CDR1 and CDR2 sequences are MNHEY and SVGAGI. CDR3 amino acids: CASTNGGLYGYTF. CDR3 nucleotides: TGTGCCAGCACCAACGGGGGGCTATATGGCTACACCTTC.

The chain employs TRBV5-1 and TRBJ1-1; D is unresolved. Deletions cut 0 bases from V and 0 bases from J, with 9 bases between. The CDR3 has 15 amino acids. Germline V gives CDR1 SGHRS, CDR2 YFSETQ. The CDR3 bases are TGCGCCAGCAGCTTGGAGTCTAGGGTGAACACTGAAGCTTTCTTT. Its protein is CASSLESRVNTEAFF. Filled out from reference TRBV5-1 and TRBJ1-1, the complete variable domain reads KAGVTQTPRYLIKTRGQQVTLSCSPISGHRSVSWYQQTPGQGLQFLFEYFSETQRNKGNFPGRFSGRQFSNSRSEMNVSTLELGDSALYLCASSLESRVNTEAFFGQGTRLTVV.

The chain recombines TRBV6-5 with TRBJ2-7; weak D call: TRBD1 (5 bases). This CDR3 spans 13 amino acids. Germline V CDR1 and CDR2: MNHEY, SVGAGI. With 6 bases removed from V and 5 bases from J, the gap between germline ends came to 14 bases. The CDR3 spells CASRRNRWDEQYF. In DNA form, the CDR3 reads TGTGCCAGCAGGAGGAACAGGTGGGACGAGCAGTACTTC.

The chain recombines TRBV29-1 with TRBJ1-1, with 8 bases that match TRBD1. The CDR3 length is 13 residues. J gave up 3 bases and V 5 bases, and 5 bases lay outside the gene matches. Germline CDR1 reads SQVTM; CDR2 reads ANQGSEA. The CDR3 DNA follows: TGCAGCGTTCGGACAGGGCGGGACACTGAAGCTTTCTTT. Translation: CSVRTGRDTEAFF. Full variable domain (remainder filled in from reference TRBV29-1 and TRBJ1-1): SAVISQKPSRDICQRGTSLTIQCQVDSQVTMMFWYRQQPGQSLTLIATANQGSEATYESGFVIDKFPISRPNLTFSTLTVSNMSPEDSSIYLCSVRTGRDTEAFFGQGTRLTVV.

The chain links TRBV7-6 to TRBJ2-5; the D is unclear. Germline V CDR1 and CDR2: SGHVS, FNYEAQ. Trimming left V 1 base short and J 9 bases short, with 18 bases between. The CDR3 covers 15 residues. The CDR3 loop reads CASSLGVGSIRAQYF. CDR3 nucleotides: TGTGCCAGCAGCTTAGGGGTCGGATCTATACGGGCCCAGTACTTC.

CDR3 amino acids: CASSLGTGWTYEQYF. CDR3 nucleotide sequence: TGTGCCAGCAGCTTAGGGACAGGGTGGACCTACGAGCAGTACTTC. The V call is TRBV7-2, the J call TRBJ2-7; 8 positions match TRBD1. The CDR3 sequence is 15 residues long. CDR1 is SGHTA and CDR2 is FQGNSA in the germline V gene. Trimming cost V 1 base and J 2 bases; bases outside gene matches: 4. Looking up the rest from reference TRBV7-2 and TRBJ2-7 gives the full variable domain: GAGVSQSPSNKVTEKGKDVELRCDPISGHTALYWYRQSLGQGLEFLIYFQGNSAPDKSGLPSDRFSAERTGGSVSTLTIQRTQQEDSAVYLCASSLGTGWTYEQYFGPGTRLTVT.

This rearrangement joins TRBV7-9 to TRBJ2-7; no clear D gene. The germline CDR1 and CDR2 sequences are SEHNR and FQNEAQ (reference sequence). The CDR3 consists of 14 residues. Trimming took 1 base from V and 4 from J, leaving 11 bases between them. Here the CDR3 DNA reads TGTGCCAGCAGCTTAGAGACGGATTCATACGAGCAGTACTTC. Translating gives CASSLETDSYEQYF.

The rearrangement uses TRBV2 and TRBJ2-6; D not certain. The ends were cut back, 3 bases at V and 4 bases at J, with 7 bases in the middle. Looked up from germline, CDR1 is SNHLY and CDR2 is FYNNEI. CDR3 size: 14 residues. The CDR3, as DNA: TGTGCCAGCAGTGACCATACCGGGGCCAACGTCCTGACTTTC. This gives the protein CASSDHTGANVLTF.

Only one count was recorded for this clone. This chain connects TRBV5-8 to TRBJ2-4; D unclear. V gave up 0 bases and J gave up 0 bases, with 10 bases separating them. There are 16 residues in the CDR3. Per the germline V gene, CDR1 is SGHTS and CDR2 is YDEGEE. This chain's CDR3 is CASSLVGSLAKNIQYF. The CDR3, as DNA: TGTGCCAGCAGCTTGGTGGGCAGTTTAGCCAAAAACATTCAGTACTTC.

This chain connects TRBV7-2 to TRBJ1-6, with D unresolved. The CDR3 consists of 13 residues. Trimming left V 0 bases short and J 11 bases short, with 8 bases between. CDR1 SGHTA and CDR2 FQGNSA come from the germline V gene. The CDR3 sequence is CASSLALFPPLHF. CDR3 DNA: TGTGCCAGCAGCTTAGCGCTCTTTCCACCCCTCCACTTT.